Shown below are 9 T cell receptor beta chains from a single sample sequenced in a study of regulatory T cells in long-lasting Graves disease. Time point specified: newly diagnosed GD, antithyroid drugs for less than 3 months. Extracted RNA from PBMCs served as the source of the TCR library. The TCR beta library used iRepertoire HTBI primers with Arm-PCR amplification of CDR3. From the multiplex PCR reads, TCRdb called clonotypes with MiXCR, one entry per CDR3 protein. Of 450,000 to 700,000 distinct CDR3 sequences listed, roughly 13% are singletons. Another study also made use of these data, one on T cells in Graves' hyperthyroidism and ophthalmopathy.

The sequencing here drew on peripheral blood mononuclear cells (PBMCs), taken at new diagnosis, from a patient treated with antithyroid drugs. Source of these receptors: a young man with Graves disease.

This clonotype showed up many times. CDR3 DNA: TGTGCCAGCAGGTCGGGACTAGCCGCAGATACGCAGTATTTT. Residues: CASRSGLAADTQYF. The chain joins TRBV7-2 to TRBJ2-3; TRBD2 agrees at 9 bases. This CDR3 comprises 14 residues. V gave up 6 bases and J gave up 4 bases; unmatched junction bases: 5. Germline loops: CDR1 SGHTA, CDR2 FQGNSA.

This clonotype has at least ten counts. The rearrangement uses TRBV5-1 and TRBJ2-7; 10 bases line up with TRBD1. From germline, CDR1 is SGHRS and CDR2 YFSETQ. The V segment lost 0 bases and the J segment 5 bases; nucleotides outside the gene matches: 2. The CDR3 extends over 14 amino acids. The CDR3 nucleotides read TGCGCCAGCAGCTTGGGACAGGGGGCCCACGAGCAGTACTTC. Protein: CASSLGQGAHEQYF.

The chain is built from TRBV25-1 and TRBJ1-6; tentative D call: TRBD1 (5 bases). The V end was cut by 7 bases, the J end by 8 bases, with 21 bases between. The CDR3 spans 16 residues. The germline V gene encodes CDR1 MGHDK and CDR2 SYGVNS. The CDR3 DNA is TGTGCCAGCACCCGGACCCCTGGGACGGATGATTCACCCCTCCACTTT. It translates to CASTRTPGTDDSPLHF.

This chain uses TRBV20-1 with TRBJ2-3; possible D gene TRBD2, 5 bases. Trimming stripped 4 bases from V and 7 bases from J, with 18 bases between. The CDR3 runs to 14 residues. The germline V gene has CDR1 DFQATT and CDR2 SNEGSKA (reference sequence). The CDR3 DNA follows: TGCAGTGCTAAAGATCCTACCCGAGGGAATACGCAGTATTTT. This sequence encodes CSAKDPTRGNTQYF.

This clonotype was counted ten times or more. This chain links TRBV6-1 with TRBJ1-5; 7 bases are a match to TRBD1. V dropped 6 bases and J dropped 5; count of bases not matched to a gene: 7. CDR3 length equals 14 residues. CDR1 is MNHNS, CDR2 SASEGT, per germline. The CDR3: CASSPVGGHQPQHF. As DNA, the CDR3 is TGTGCCAGCAGCCCAGTAGGGGGCCATCAGCCCCAGCATTTT.

This clonotype has a count of ten or more. The chain combines TRBV9 with TRBJ2-3; TRBD1 matches at 7 bases. Losses at the gene ends were 3 bases for V and 2 bases for J; bases not matched to a gene: 9. This CDR3 contains 16 residues. The V gene's germline CDR1 is SGDLS and CDR2 YYNGEE. In DNA form, the CDR3 reads TGTGCCAGCAGCGCCGCGTTGACAGGGCCCACAGATACGCAGTATTTT. This encodes CASSAALTGPTDTQYF.

This clonotype was recorded a few times. A read error is possible here, since a much larger clone lies one base away. This rearrangement joins TRBV5-1 to TRBJ2-1, with 9 positions matching TRBD2. The CDR3 length is 12 residues. The germline V gene has CDR1 SGHRS and CDR2 YFSETQ. CDR3 sequence (DNA): TGCGCCAGTTGCGGGACTAGCAATGGGCAGTTCTTC. Translation: CASCGTSNGQFF.

This clonotype was recorded many times. CDR3 protein: CASSLTSQYEAFF. The CDR3 DNA follows: TGTGCCAGCAGCTTAACGAGCCAGTACGAAGCTTTCTTT. J is TRBJ1-1 and V is TRBV7-9; unclear D gene. V gave up 2 bases and J gave up 8 bases, with 12 bases separating them. This CDR3 has 13 residues. In germline, CDR1 is SEHNR, CDR2 FQNEAQ (reference sequence).

In its sample, this clonotype was seen a few times. The genes are TRBV29-1 and TRBJ2-7; 10 nucleotides match TRBD1. Unmatched junction bases numbered 4, after V lost 5 bases and J lost 6 bases. Looked up from germline, CDR1 is SQVTM and CDR2 is ANQGSEA. The CDR3 loop spans 12 amino acids. DNA of the CDR3: TGCAGCGTTAGGACAGGGGGGAGCGAGCAGTACTTC. Encoded protein: CSVRTGGSEQYF.